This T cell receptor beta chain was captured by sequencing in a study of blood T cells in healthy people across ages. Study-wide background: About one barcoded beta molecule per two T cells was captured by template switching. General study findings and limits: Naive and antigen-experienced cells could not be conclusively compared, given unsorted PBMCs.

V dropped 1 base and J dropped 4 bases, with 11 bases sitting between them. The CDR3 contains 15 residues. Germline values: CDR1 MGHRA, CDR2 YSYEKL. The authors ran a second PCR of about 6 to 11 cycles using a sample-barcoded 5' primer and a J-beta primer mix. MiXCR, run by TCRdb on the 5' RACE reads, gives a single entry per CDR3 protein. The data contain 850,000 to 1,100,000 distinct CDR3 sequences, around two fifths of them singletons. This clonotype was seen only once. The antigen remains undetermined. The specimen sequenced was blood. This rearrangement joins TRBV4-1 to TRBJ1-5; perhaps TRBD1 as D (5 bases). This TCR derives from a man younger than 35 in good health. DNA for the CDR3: TGCGCCAGCAGCCAAGTAGACAGCAGTAATCAGCCCCAGCATTTT. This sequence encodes CASSQVDSSNQPQHF.